What follows are 3 T cell receptor beta chains derived from one specimen sequenced in a study of blood T cells in healthy people across ages. Alongside a J-beta primer mix, a sample-barcoded 5' primer served in a second PCR lasting roughly 6 to 11 cycles. TCRdb re-derived calls from the 5' RACE reads in MiXCR, one entry per CDR3 protein. The sample has hundreds of thousands of distinct CDR3 sequences, roughly a quarter seen once. These same records also appear under a second study, on T cells of mothers and their children.

What was sequenced was blood. The receptor source for this set is a boy between 2 and 15 years old in good health.

The chain joins TRBV7-9 to TRBJ1-2, with TRBD1 as a possible D gene (5 bases). Trimming took off 1 base at V and 8 bases at J, with 14 bases between the two ends. Germline values: CDR1 SEHNR, CDR2 FQNEAQ (reference sequence). The length of the CDR3 is 14 residues. Here the CDR3 reads CASSLEVGAKGYTF. The CDR3, as DNA: TGTGCCAGCAGCTTAGAAGTAGGGGCGAAGGGCTACACCTTC.

This clonotype was counted between two and nine times. The rearrangement uses TRBV28 and TRBJ2-7; 7 nucleotides align to TRBD2. Germline lookup yields CDR1 MDHEN and CDR2 SYDVKM. The CDR3 extends over 14 amino acids. The V gene end was trimmed by 4 bases and the J gene end by 1 base; junction bases not matched to a gene: 4. This CDR3 is CASSSSGPSYEQYF. CDR3 bases: TGTGCCAGCAGTTCTAGCGGCCCTTCCTACGAGCAGTACTTC. The complete variable domain, with remaining parts taken from reference TRBV28 and TRBJ2-7, reads DVKVTQSSRYLVKRTGEKVFLECVQDMDHENMFWYRQDPGLGLRLIYFSYDVKMKEKGDIPEGYSVSREKKERFSLILESASTNQTSMYLCASSSSGPSYEQYFGPGTRLTVT.

This sequence joins TRBV29-1 and TRBJ2-7; 7 nucleotides line up with TRBD2. The CDR3 consists of 13 residues. From germline, CDR1 is SQVTM and CDR2 ANQGSEA. With 1 base clipped from V and 2 bases from J, the junction kept 2 bases outside the gene matches. CDR3 protein: CSVEGEGTYEQYF. As DNA, the CDR3 is TGCAGCGTTGAAGGGGAGGGGACCTACGAGCAGTACTTC.